Presented here are 8 T cell receptor beta chains from one specimen sequenced in a study of blood T cell repertoires in COVID-19. Some clones are missing from TCRdb's copy, which holds only in-frame ones; the method was immunoSEQ multiplex PCR. Counted here are 95,000 to 150,000 clones, approximately 86% occurring once; the ten biggest clones make up 0.88%. Input material: peripheral blood. The receptors come from a woman aged 45-60 years with active or convalescent COVID-19.

This chain uses TRBV12-3 or TRBV12-4 with TRBJ1-2, with no clear D. The V and J ends lost 3 bases and 7 bases respectively, with 9 bases between them. This CDR3 contains 12 residues. CDR3 sequence reads: CASSLSNVGYTF. For the CDR3, the DNA is TGTGCCAGCAGTTTGAGTAACGTTGGCTACACCTTC.

This sequence joins TRBV15 and TRBJ1-5; D might be TRBD1 (6 bases). Trimming removed 5 bases at V and 0 bases at J, with 17 bases between. This CDR3 is 17 amino acids long. Looked up from germline, CDR1 is LNHNV and CDR2 is YYDKDF (reference sequence). The CDR3 nucleotides are TGTGCCACCAGCGGCGGGGAGGGGGGAAATAGCAATCAGCCCCAGCATTTT. Its protein is CATSGGEGGNSNQPQHF.

The V call is TRBV7-9, the J call TRBJ1-1, with 10 bases matching TRBD1. The CDR3 totals 18 residues. In germline, CDR1 is SEHNR, CDR2 FQNEAQ (reference sequence). V shed 1 base, J shed 0 bases, and the junction held 8 bases outside the gene matches. The CDR3 is CASSLVGTGDPLNTEAFF. CDR3 coding DNA: TGTGCCAGCAGCTTAGTCGGGACAGGGGATCCCTTGAACACTGAAGCTTTCTTT.

The rearrangement joins TRBV6-2 or TRBV6-3 to TRBJ1-5, with D possibly TRBD1 on 5 matching bases. The CDR3 covers 13 residues. V was cut by 5 bases and J by 4 bases, with 9 bases left in between. The germline gives CDR1 MNHEY, CDR2 SVGEGT. CDR3 loop: CASSQKGNQPQHF. As DNA, the CDR3 is TGTGCCAGCAGTCAAAAGGGGAATCAGCCCCAGCATTTT.

V usage is TRBV6-6 and J usage is TRBJ1-6; D remains unclear. The CDR3 runs to 14 residues. CDR1 and CDR2 from the germline V gene are MNHNY and SVGAGI (reference sequence). Between the trimmed V and J ends, which lost 7 bases and 9 bases, there was a span of 16 bases. This chain's CDR3 is CASTPKGEGSPLHF. The CDR3 DNA is TGTGCCAGCACCCCCAAAGGTGAGGGTTCACCCCTCCACTTT.

This clone occurred a few times. The chain recombines TRBV19 with TRBJ1-1; no firm D call. The V gene lost 3 bases and the J gene lost 3 bases, with 11 bases spanning the gap. This CDR3 is 14 amino acids long. Germline assignment: CDR1 LNHDA and CDR2 SQIVND (reference sequence). CDR3 loop: CASSISGGYTEAFF. In nucleotides, the CDR3 is TGTGCCAGTAGTATTTCTGGCGGTTACACTGAAGCTTTCTTT.

CDR3 loop: CASSLRGGQETQYF. The CDR3 DNA sequence: TGTGCCAGCAGTTTGCGGGGAGGCCAAGAGACCCAGTACTTC. The chain links TRBV28 to TRBJ2-5; D might be TRBD2 (6 bases). Germline V gives CDR1 MDHEN, CDR2 SYDVKM. Deletions cut 3 bases from V and 1 base from J, with 9 bases between. The CDR3 consists of 14 residues.

The chain employs TRBV19 and TRBJ1-5; TRBD1 agrees at 7 bases. V lost 1 base and J lost 7; bases outside the gene matches: 1. Germline values: CDR1 LNHDA, CDR2 SQIVND (reference sequence). CDR3 size: 13 residues. As DNA, the CDR3 is TGTGCCAGTAGTATAGGAGGGGGCCAGCCCCAGCATTTT. Translating gives CASSIGGGQPQHF.